The next 16 T cell receptor beta chains were all read from a single sample in a study of cytotoxic CD8 clonotypes in ibrutinib-treated CLL. Here immunoSEQ multiplex PCR was the method, and the copy in TCRdb shows in-frame clones only, minus some. Of some 150,000 clones listed, roughly 76% are singletons. The sample was PBMCs, taken after 24 months of ibrutinib treatment. All receptors derive from a human donor with chronic lymphocytic leukemia.

J is TRBJ1-6 and V is TRBV28; tentatively, D is TRBD1 (6 bases). From germline, CDR1 is MDHEN and CDR2 SYDVKM. The V end was cut by 6 bases, the J end by 4 bases, with 13 bases between. This CDR3 region has 15 residues. Here the CDR3 DNA reads TGTGCCAGCAGCCGAGGGGGGGGTTATAATTCACCCCTCCACTTT. As protein: CASSRGGGYNSPLHF. Together with reference TRBV28 and TRBJ1-6, the CDR3 gives the full variable domain: DVKVTQSSRYLVKRTGEKVFLECVQDMDHENMFWYRQDPGLGLRLIYFSYDVKMKEKGDIPEGYSVSREKKERFSLILESASTNQTSMYLCASSRGGGYNSPLHFGNGTRLTVT.

The rearrangement joins TRBV28 to TRBJ2-1; D unclear. Per the germline V gene, CDR1 is MDHEN and CDR2 is SYDVKM. The V and J ends lost 5 bases and 0 bases respectively, with 8 bases between them. This CDR3 has 14 amino acids. The CDR3 spells CASSPTSSYNEQFF. The CDR3 region has the DNA TGTGCCAGCAGTCCCACGAGCTCCTACAATGAGCAGTTCTTC.

CDR3 sequence (DNA): TGTGCCAGCAGTCCCCACAGGGGGGCTCAGCCCCAGCATTTT. Translation: CASSPHRGAQPQHF. The chain carries TRBV27 and TRBJ1-5, with TRBD1 matching over 8 bases. This CDR3 contains 14 residues. Germline CDR1 is MNHEY and CDR2 is SMNVEV (reference sequence). With V trimmed by 5 bases and J by 6 bases, 6 bases remained unmatched.

The V and J genes are TRBV7-3 and TRBJ2-7; D perhaps matches TRBD2 (5 bases). Germline V gene lookup returns CDR1 SGHTA and CDR2 FQGTGA. V shed 7 bases and J shed 2 bases, with 18 bases lying between them. This CDR3 region has 15 residues. As DNA, the CDR3 is TGTGCCAGCACCCCGGGGTGGGGAGACACCTACGAGCAGTACTTC. Translation gives CASTPGWGDTYEQYF.

The gene calls are TRBV6-1 and TRBJ2-4; 8 bases line up with TRBD1. V dropped 8 bases and J dropped 10; count of bases not matched to a gene: 16. Germline CDR1 is MNHNS and CDR2 is SASEGT. The CDR3 totals 15 residues. Here the CDR3 DNA reads TGTGCCAGCGGTAAGGGACAGGTATTCGAAGCAATTCAGTACTTC. It is translated as CASGKGQVFEAIQYF.

V gene TRBV7-2 combines with J gene TRBJ1-6, with D perhaps TRBD1 (5 bases). The CDR3 contains 12 residues. Trimming removed 9 bases at V and 4 bases at J, with 7 bases between. Germline CDR1 and CDR2: SGHTA and FQGNSA. The chain's CDR3 is CARGRYNSPLHF. The CDR3 nucleotides are TGTGCCAGGGGACGGTATAATTCACCCCTCCACTTT.

The chain is built from TRBV19 and TRBJ2-4; 7 bases are a match to TRBD1. Germline CDR1 reads LNHDA; CDR2 reads SQIVND (reference sequence). Unmatched junction bases numbered 12, after V lost 0 bases and J lost 4 bases. This CDR3 is 18 amino acids long. CDR3 protein: CASSIDPPRAGGKNIQYF. For the CDR3, the DNA is TGTGCCAGTAGTATAGACCCCCCCCGGGCAGGGGGAAAAAACATTCAGTACTTC.

The rearrangement joins TRBV14 to TRBJ1-2; D is unclear. Germline loops: CDR1 SGHDN, CDR2 FVKESK. The CDR3 is 12 residues long. V lost 4 bases and J lost 2, with 5 bases in between. CDR3 protein: CASSPGNYGYTF. The CDR3 bases are TGTGCCAGCAGCCCCGGAAACTATGGCTACACCTTC.

V usage is TRBV13 and J usage is TRBJ2-3; D perhaps matches TRBD1 (5 bases). Germline V gene data show CDR1 as PRHDT and CDR2 as FYEKMQ (reference sequence). The CDR3 extends over 16 amino acids. The V and J ends lost 5 bases and 0 bases respectively, with 15 bases between them. The CDR3 protein is CASSPLTAPSTDTQYF. CDR3 in DNA: TGTGCCAGCAGCCCTCTGACAGCCCCTAGCACAGATACGCAGTATTTT.

In its sample, this clone was seen a few times. This sequence joins TRBV7-9 and TRBJ1-3; D uncertain. V was shortened by 1 base and J by 11 bases, with 12 bases between the two germline ends. The CDR3 is 13 amino acids. Germline V gene sequence: CDR1 SEHNR, CDR2 FQNEAQ (reference sequence). The CDR3 nucleotides are TGTGCCAGCAGCTTAGGGCAGAGAGGCGCCATATATTTT. This translates into CASSLGQRGAIYF.

The table lists this clone with many counts. J is TRBJ2-5 and V is TRBV11-3; D is perhaps TRBD2 (7 bases). The CDR3 length is 14 residues. Germline loops: CDR1 SGHNT, CDR2 YENEEA. The V end lost 5 bases, the J end lost 1 base, and 11 bases lay between the germline ends. CDR3 in amino acids: CASSPRGAQETQYF. CDR3 DNA sequence: TGTGCCAGCAGCCCACGGGGGGCCCAAGAGACCCAGTACTTC.

The CDR3 region has the DNA TGTGCCAGCAGCTGGGGAGCCGGGACAGGCACAGATACGCAGTATTTT. Its protein is CASSWGAGTGTDTQYF. The chain uses TRBV7-2 and TRBJ2-3; 7 nucleotides line up with TRBD1. Germline V lookup: CDR1 SGHTA, CDR2 FQGNSA. V lost 4 bases, J lost 1 base, and 8 bases stayed unmatched. This CDR3 has 16 residues.

The chain is built from TRBV4-2 and TRBJ1-2; maybe TRBD1 (6 bases). Germline V gene data show CDR1 as LGHNA and CDR2 as YNFKEQ. Trimming took off 2 bases at V and 4 bases at J, with 11 bases between the two ends. The CDR3 loop spans 14 amino acids. CDR3: CASSQFGGGYGYTF. DNA for the CDR3: TGTGCCAGCAGCCAATTCGGGGGCGGCTATGGCTACACCTTC.

J is TRBJ1-6 and V is TRBV30; D unclear. The V gene lost 5 bases and the J gene lost 8 bases, with 10 bases spanning the gap. Germline V lookup: CDR1 GTSNPN, CDR2 SVGIG (reference sequence). The CDR3 loop spans 12 amino acids. In DNA, the CDR3 is TGTGCCTGGGGCGACTCTCATTCACCCCTCCACTTT. Translation: CAWGDSHSPLHF.

V is TRBV28 and J is TRBJ1-1; 11 nucleotides agree with TRBD1. The CDR3 has 18 amino acids. CDR1 MDHEN and CDR2 SYDVKM come from the germline V gene. After removal of 0 bases from V and 4 bases from J, the junction contained 10 bases not matched to a gene. CDR3 DNA: TGTGCCAGCAGTTTATGCGGGGGACAGGGGGGTTGTGGCACTGAAGCTTTCTTT. As protein: CASSLCGGQGGCGTEAFF.

J is TRBJ1-2 and V is TRBV4-2; D not certain. CDR1 is LGHNA, CDR2 YNFKEQ, per germline. Trimming took off 4 bases at V and 2 bases at J, with 14 bases between the two ends. The CDR3 covers 15 residues. The CDR3 loop reads CASSPQTDQNYGYTF. The CDR3 nucleotides read TGTGCCAGCAGCCCCCAAACGGACCAAAACTATGGCTACACCTTC.